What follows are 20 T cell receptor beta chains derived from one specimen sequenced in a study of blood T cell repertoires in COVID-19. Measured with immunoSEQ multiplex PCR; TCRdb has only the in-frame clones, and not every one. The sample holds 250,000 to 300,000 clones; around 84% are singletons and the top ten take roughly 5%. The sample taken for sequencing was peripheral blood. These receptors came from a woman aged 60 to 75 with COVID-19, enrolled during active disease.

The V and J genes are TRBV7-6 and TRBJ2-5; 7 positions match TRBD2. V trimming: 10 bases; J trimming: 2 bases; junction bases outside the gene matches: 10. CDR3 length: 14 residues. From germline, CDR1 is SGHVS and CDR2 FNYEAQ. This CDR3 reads CATWASGTQETQYF. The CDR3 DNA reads TGTGCCACGTGGGCTAGCGGTACACAAGAGACCCAGTACTTC.

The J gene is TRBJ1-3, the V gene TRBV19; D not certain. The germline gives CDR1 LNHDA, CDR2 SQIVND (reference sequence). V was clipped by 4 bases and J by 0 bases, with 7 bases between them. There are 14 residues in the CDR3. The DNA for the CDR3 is TGTGCCAGTAGTAACCGACACTCTGGAAACACCATATATTTT. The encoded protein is CASSNRHSGNTIYF.

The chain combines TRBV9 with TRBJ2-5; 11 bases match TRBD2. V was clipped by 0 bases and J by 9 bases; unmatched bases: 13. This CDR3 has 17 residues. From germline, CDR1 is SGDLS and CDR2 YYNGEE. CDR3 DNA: TGTGCCAGCAGCGTAGGGCCGACTAGCGGGGCGCACGGGGCCCAGTACTTC. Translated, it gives CASSVGPTSGAHGAQYF.

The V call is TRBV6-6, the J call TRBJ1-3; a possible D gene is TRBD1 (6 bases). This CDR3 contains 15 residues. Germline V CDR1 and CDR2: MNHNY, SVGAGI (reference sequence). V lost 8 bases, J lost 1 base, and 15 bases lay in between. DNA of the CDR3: TGTGCCAGCGGGGCACAGGGCGAGTCTGGAAACACCATATATTTT. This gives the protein CASGAQGESGNTIYF.

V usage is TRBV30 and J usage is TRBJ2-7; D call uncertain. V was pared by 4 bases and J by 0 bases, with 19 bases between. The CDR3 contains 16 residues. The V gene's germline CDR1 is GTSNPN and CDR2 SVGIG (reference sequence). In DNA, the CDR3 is TGTGCCTGGACCAATAGCCGATATATTTCCTCCTACGAGCAGTACTTC. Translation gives CAWTNSRYISSYEQYF.

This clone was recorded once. CDR3 nucleotide sequence: TGCGCCAGCAGCCCCGCCCGGACTAGCGGGGTCAATGAGCAGTTCTTC. Encoded protein: CASSPARTSGVNEQFF. The chain employs TRBV5-1 and TRBJ2-1; 12 nucleotides agree with TRBD2. Germline trimming cut 4 bases from V and 6 bases from J; bases unmatched to any gene: 8. This CDR3 contains 16 residues. Germline V gives CDR1 SGHRS, CDR2 YFSETQ.

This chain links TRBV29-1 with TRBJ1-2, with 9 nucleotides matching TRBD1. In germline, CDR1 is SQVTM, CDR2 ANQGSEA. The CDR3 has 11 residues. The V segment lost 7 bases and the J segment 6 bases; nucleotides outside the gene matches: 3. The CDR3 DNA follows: TGCAGCGGCGGACAGGGGCATGGCTACACCTTC. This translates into CSGGQGHGYTF.

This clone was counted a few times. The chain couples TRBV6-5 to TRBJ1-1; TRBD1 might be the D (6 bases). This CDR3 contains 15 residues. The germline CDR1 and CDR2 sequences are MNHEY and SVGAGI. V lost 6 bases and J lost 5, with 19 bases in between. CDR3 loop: CASRPSGGRGTEAFF. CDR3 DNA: TGTGCCAGCAGGCCGAGCGGGGGGCGGGGAACTGAAGCTTTCTTT.

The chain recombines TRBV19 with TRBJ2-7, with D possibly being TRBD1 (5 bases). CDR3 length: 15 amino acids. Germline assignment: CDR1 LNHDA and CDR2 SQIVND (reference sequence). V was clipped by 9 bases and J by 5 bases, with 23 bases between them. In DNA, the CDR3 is TGTGCCAGCGCTCAAAACCGTCAGGGAACCCACGAGCAGTACTTC. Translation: CASAQNRQGTHEQYF.

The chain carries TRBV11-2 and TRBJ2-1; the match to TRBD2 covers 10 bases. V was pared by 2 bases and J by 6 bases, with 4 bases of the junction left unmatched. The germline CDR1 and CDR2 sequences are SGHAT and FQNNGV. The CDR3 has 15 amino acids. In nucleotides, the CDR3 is TGTGCCAGCAGCTTAACCGGGACTAGCGTCAATGAGCAGTTCTTC. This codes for CASSLTGTSVNEQFF.

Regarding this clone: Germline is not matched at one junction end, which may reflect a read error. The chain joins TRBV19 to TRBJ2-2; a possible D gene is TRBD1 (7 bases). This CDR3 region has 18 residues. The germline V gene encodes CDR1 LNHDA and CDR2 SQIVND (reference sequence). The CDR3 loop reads CAGSIVQGGLSNTGELFF. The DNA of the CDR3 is TGTGCCGGTAGTATAGTCCAGGGGGGCTTGTCGAACACCGGGGAGCTGTTTTTT. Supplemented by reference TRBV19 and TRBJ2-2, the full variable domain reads DGGITQSPKYLFRKEGQNVTLSCEQNLNHDAMYWYRQDPGQGLRLIYYSQIVNDFQKGDIAEGYSVSREKKESFPLTVTSAQKNPTAFYLCAGSIVQGGLSNTGELFFGEGSRLTVL.

CDR3 loop: CASSLQAGGYEQYF. The CDR3 DNA follows: TGTGCCAGCAGTCTTCAGGCAGGGGGCTACGAGCAGTACTTC. The chain recombines TRBV27 with TRBJ2-7, with 7 bases fitting TRBD1. CDR1 is MNHEY, CDR2 SMNVEV, per germline (reference sequence). J lost 3 bases, V lost 5 bases, and 7 bases had no gene match. There are 14 residues in the CDR3.

The CDR3 DNA reads TGTGCCAGCCGACTAGCGGGAGGACAAGAGACCCAGTACTTC. It yields the protein CASRLAGGQETQYF. This sequence joins TRBV10-3 and TRBJ2-5; TRBD2 agrees at 13 bases. Germline CDR1 and CDR2: ENHRY and SYGVKD. CDR3 length equals 14 residues. The trim removed 10 bases at V and 2 bases at J, leaving 4 bases unmatched.

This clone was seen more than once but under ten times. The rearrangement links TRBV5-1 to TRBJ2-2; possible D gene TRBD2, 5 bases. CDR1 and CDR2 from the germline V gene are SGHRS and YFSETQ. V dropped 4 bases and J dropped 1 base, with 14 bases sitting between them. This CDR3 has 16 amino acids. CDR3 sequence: CASSPFGILNTGELFF. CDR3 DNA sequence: TGCGCCAGCAGCCCCTTCGGGATTTTGAACACCGGGGAGCTGTTTTTT.

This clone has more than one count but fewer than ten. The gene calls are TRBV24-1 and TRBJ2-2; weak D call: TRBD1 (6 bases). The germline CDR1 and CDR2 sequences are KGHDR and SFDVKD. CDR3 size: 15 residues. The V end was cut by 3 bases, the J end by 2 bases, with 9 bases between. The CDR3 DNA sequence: TGTGCCACCAGTGATGCCGGGACAAACACCGGGGAGCTGTTTTTT. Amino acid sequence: CATSDAGTNTGELFF.

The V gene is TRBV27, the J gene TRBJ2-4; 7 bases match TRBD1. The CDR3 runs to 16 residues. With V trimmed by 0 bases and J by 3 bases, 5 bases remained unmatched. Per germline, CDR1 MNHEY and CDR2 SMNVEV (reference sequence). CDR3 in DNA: TGTGCCAGCAGTTTATCAGGGGGCGAGGGCAAAAACATTCAGTACTTC. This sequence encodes CASSLSGGEGKNIQYF.

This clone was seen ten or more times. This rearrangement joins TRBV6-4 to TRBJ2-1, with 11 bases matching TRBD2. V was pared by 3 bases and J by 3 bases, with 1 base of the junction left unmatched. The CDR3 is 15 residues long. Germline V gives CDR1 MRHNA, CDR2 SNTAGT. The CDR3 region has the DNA TGTGCCAGCAGTGAAACTAGCGGGAGCTACAATGAGCAGTTCTTC. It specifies CASSETSGSYNEQFF.

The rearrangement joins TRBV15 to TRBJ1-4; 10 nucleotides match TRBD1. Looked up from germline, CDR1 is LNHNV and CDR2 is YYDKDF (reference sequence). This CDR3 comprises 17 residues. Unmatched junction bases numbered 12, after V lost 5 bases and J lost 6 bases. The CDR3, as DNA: TGTGCCACCAGCGCGCAACCTCCCGGGACAGGGGATGAAAAACTGTTTTTT. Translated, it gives CATSAQPPGTGDEKLFF.

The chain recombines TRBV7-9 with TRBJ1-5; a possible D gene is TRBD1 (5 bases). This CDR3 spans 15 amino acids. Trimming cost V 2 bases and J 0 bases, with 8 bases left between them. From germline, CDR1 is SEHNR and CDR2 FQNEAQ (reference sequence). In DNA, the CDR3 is TGTGCCAGCAGCTTAACCAGGGATAGCAATCAGCCCCAGCATTTT. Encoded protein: CASSLTRDSNQPQHF.

In DNA form, the CDR3 reads TGTGCCTGGAGGGCAGGGGTTTTGAACACTGAAGCTTTCTTT. It is translated as CAWRAGVLNTEAFF. The rearrangement uses TRBV30 and TRBJ1-1; tentative D call: TRBD1 (6 bases). The V and J ends lost 3 bases and 0 bases respectively, with 11 bases between them. CDR1 is GTSNPN and CDR2 is SVGIG in the germline V gene (reference sequence). The CDR3 sequence is 14 residues long.